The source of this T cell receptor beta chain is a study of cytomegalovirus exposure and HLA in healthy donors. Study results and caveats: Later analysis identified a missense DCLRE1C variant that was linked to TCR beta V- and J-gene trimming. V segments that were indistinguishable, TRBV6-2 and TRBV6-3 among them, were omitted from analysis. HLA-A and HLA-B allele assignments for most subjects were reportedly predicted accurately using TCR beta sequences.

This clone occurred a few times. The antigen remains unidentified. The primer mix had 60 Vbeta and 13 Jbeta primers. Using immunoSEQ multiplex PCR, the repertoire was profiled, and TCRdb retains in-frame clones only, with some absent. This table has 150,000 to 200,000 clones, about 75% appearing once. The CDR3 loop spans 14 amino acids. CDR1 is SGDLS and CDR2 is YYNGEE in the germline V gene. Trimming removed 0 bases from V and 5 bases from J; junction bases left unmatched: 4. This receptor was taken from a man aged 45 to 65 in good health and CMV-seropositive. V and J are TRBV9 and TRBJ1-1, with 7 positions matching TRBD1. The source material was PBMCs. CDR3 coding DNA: TGTGCCAGCAGCGTAGCAGGGGGTCATACTGAAGCTTTCTTT. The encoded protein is CASSVAGGHTEAFF.